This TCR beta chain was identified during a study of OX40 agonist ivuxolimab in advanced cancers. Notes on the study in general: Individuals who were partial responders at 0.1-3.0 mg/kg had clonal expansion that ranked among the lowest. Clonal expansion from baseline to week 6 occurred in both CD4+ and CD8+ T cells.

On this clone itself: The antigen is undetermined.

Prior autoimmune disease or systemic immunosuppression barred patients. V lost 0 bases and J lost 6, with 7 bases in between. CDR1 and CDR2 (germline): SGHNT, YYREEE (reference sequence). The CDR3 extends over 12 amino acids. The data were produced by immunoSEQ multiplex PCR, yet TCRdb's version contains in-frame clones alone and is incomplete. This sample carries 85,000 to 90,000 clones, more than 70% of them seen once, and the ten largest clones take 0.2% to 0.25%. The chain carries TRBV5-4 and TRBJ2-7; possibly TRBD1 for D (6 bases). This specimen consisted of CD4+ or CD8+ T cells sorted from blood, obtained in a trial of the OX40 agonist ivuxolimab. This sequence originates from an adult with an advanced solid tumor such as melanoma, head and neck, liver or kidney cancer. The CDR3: CASSLVGAEQYF. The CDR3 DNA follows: TGTGCCAGCAGCTTGGTGGGGGCCGAGCAGTACTTC.